These 30 T cell receptor beta chains share one sample of origin, sequenced in a study of blood T cell repertoires in COVID-19. Assay used: immunoSEQ multiplex PCR; TCRdb lists only in-frame clones, some missing. The data hold roughly 100,000 clones, with 75% to 95% observed a single time. Sequencing input: peripheral blood. The receptor set was obtained from a man aged 18 to 30 with acute or convalescent COVID-19.

The V and J genes are TRBV27 and TRBJ2-7, with 8 bases fitting TRBD2. Germline V gene lookup returns CDR1 MNHEY and CDR2 SMNVEV (reference sequence). V trimming: 2 bases; J trimming: 6 bases; junction bases outside the gene matches: 6. The CDR3 contains 14 residues. CDR3 amino acids: CASSLGTRPGEQYF. The CDR3 bases are TGTGCCAGCAGTTTAGGGACTAGGCCTGGCGAGCAGTACTTC.

The rearrangement joins TRBV12-5 to TRBJ1-4, with D perhaps TRBD1 (5 bases). Germline assignment: CDR1 LGHNT and CDR2 FRNRAP. The CDR3 has 15 residues. With 1 base removed from V and 0 bases from J, the gap between germline ends came to 6 bases. CDR3 bases: TGTGCTAGTGGTTTGGGACAGTCAACTAATGAAAAACTGTTTTTT. Amino acid sequence: CASGLGQSTNEKLFF. Supplemented by reference TRBV12-5 and TRBJ1-4, the full variable domain reads DARVTQTPRHKVTEMGQEVTMRCQPILGHNTVFWYRQTMMQGLELLAYFRNRAPLDDSGMPKDRFSAEMPDATLATLKIQPSEPRDSAVYFCASGLGQSTNEKLFFGSGTQLSVL.

The chain has TRBV24-1 and TRBJ1-2, with D tentatively TRBD1 (5 bases). V dropped 3 bases and J dropped 5 bases, with 12 bases sitting between them. The V gene's germline CDR1 is KGHDR and CDR2 SFDVKD. The CDR3 has 14 residues. As DNA, the CDR3 is TGTGCCACCAGTGATCCCGGGACTCAATATGGCTACACCTTC. Its translation is CATSDPGTQYGYTF.

This chain joins TRBV27 and TRBJ2-3; the D gene is possibly TRBD1 (6 bases). CDR1 is MNHEY, CDR2 SMNVEV, per germline (reference sequence). This CDR3 is 15 amino acids long. V was trimmed by 4 bases and J by 1 base, leaving 12 bases between them. The CDR3: CASSSGQIGTDTQYF. CDR3 sequence (DNA): TGTGCCAGCAGTTCCGGACAGATAGGCACAGATACGCAGTATTTT.

J is TRBJ1-2 and V is TRBV6-5, with D possibly TRBD1 on 6 matching bases. Between the trimmed V and J ends, which lost 0 bases and 5 bases, there was a span of 13 bases. Germline V gene data show CDR1 as MNHEY and CDR2 as SVGAGI. CDR3 length equals 15 residues. The CDR3 region has the DNA TGTGCCAGCAGTTACTCAGAGACAGGACCTTATGGCTACACCTTC. Translated: CASSYSETGPYGYTF.

This sequence joins TRBV14 and TRBJ2-2, with a tentative D call TRBD1 (5 bases). Trimming took 6 bases from V and 1 from J, leaving 15 bases between them. Looked up from germline, CDR1 is SGHDN and CDR2 is FVKESK. This CDR3 is built from 16 residues. The CDR3 nucleotides read TGTGCCAGCAGAACGGACATTAGCCAGAACACCGGGGAGCTGTTTTTT. The encoded protein is CASRTDISQNTGELFF.

The V call is TRBV7-2, the J call TRBJ2-1; 15 nucleotides agree with TRBD2. CDR1 is SGHTA, CDR2 FQGNSA, per germline. Germline trimming cut 8 bases from V and 5 bases from J; bases unmatched to any gene: 10. This CDR3 is built from 17 residues. As DNA, the CDR3 is TGTGCCAGCCCGGGACTAGCGGGGGGAGGAATGGACAATGAGCAGTTCTTC. Amino acid sequence: CASPGLAGGGMDNEQFF.

The chain employs TRBV7-9 and TRBJ1-1; 9 bases are shared with TRBD1. V lost 4 bases, J lost 9 bases, and 6 bases stayed unmatched. The CDR3 extends over 13 amino acids. Per the germline V gene, CDR1 is SEHNR and CDR2 is FQNEAQ (reference sequence). CDR3 in DNA: TGTGCCAGCAGCTGGGTGGGGACAGGGAAAGCTTTCTTT. This sequence encodes CASSWVGTGKAFF.

This chain connects TRBV6-1 to TRBJ1-1; D is perhaps TRBD1 (5 bases). Germline V CDR1 and CDR2: MNHNS, SASEGT. CDR3 size: 16 residues. Trimming stripped 3 bases from V and 3 bases from J, with 17 bases between. The CDR3: CASSDPGSPGDTEAFF. CDR3 nucleotides: TGTGCCAGCAGTGATCCGGGCTCACCGGGGGACACTGAAGCTTTCTTT.

DNA for the CDR3: TGTGCCAGCAGCTTGGGGCTCTCAATAAATAATGAGCAGTTCTTC. It translates to CASSLGLSINNEQFF. The gene calls are TRBV5-6 and TRBJ2-1, with D hard to call. Germline V gene data show CDR1 as SGHDT and CDR2 as YYEEEE. V was cut by 0 bases and J by 7 bases, with 14 bases left in between. This CDR3 is 15 amino acids long.

The chain joins TRBV25-1 to TRBJ1-2; 7 bases are shared with TRBD1. With 0 bases clipped from V and 4 bases from J, the junction kept 2 bases outside the gene matches. The germline V gene has CDR1 MGHDK and CDR2 SYGVNS. This CDR3 contains 14 residues. Here the CDR3 reads CASSEYGTVYGYTF. The DNA for the CDR3 is TGTGCCAGCAGTGAATACGGGACAGTCTATGGCTACACCTTC.

CDR3 sequence: CASSESGGGSAKNIQYF. In DNA, the CDR3 is TGTGCCAGCAGTGAATCAGGGGGAGGTTCGGCCAAAAACATTCAGTACTTC. The rearrangement uses TRBV6-1 and TRBJ2-4; a weak D match, TRBD1 (7 bases). Germline lookup yields CDR1 MNHNS and CDR2 SASEGT. V lost 2 bases, J lost 1 base, and 15 bases lay in between. This CDR3 contains 17 residues.

The rearrangement joins TRBV10-1 to TRBJ2-2; 12 bases line up with TRBD2. This CDR3 has 16 amino acids. Germline V gene lookup returns CDR1 WNHNN and CDR2 SYGVQD (reference sequence). J gave up 7 bases and V 0 bases, and 3 bases lay outside the gene matches. The CDR3 here is CASSESGTSGFGELFF. The CDR3 bases are TGCGCCAGCAGTGAGTCGGGGACTAGCGGGTTCGGGGAGCTGTTTTTT.

This clone was counted between two and nine times. The chain links TRBV7-9 to TRBJ2-1; D might be TRBD1 (6 bases). The V end was cut by 3 bases, the J end by 3 bases, with 6 bases between. The germline gives CDR1 SEHNR, CDR2 FQNEAQ (reference sequence). The CDR3 has 13 residues. The CDR3 protein is CASSLGHYNEQFF. CDR3 in DNA: TGTGCCAGCAGCTTGGGACACTACAATGAGCAGTTCTTC.

The chain recombines TRBV19 with TRBJ1-6, with 12 bases fitting TRBD1. J lost 8 bases, V lost 5 bases, and 10 bases had no gene match. The germline gives CDR1 LNHDA, CDR2 SQIVND (reference sequence). There are 17 residues in the CDR3. The CDR3 nucleotides read TGTGCCAGTAGTCCACCGGGACAGGGGGCTCTAGATTCACCCCTCCACTTT. Translating it yields CASSPPGQGALDSPLHF. The full variable domain, in which reference TRBV19 and TRBJ1-6 provide the parts outside the CDR3, is DGGITQSPKYLFRKEGQNVTLSCEQNLNHDAMYWYRQDPGQGLRLIYYSQIVNDFQKGDIAEGYSVSREKKESFPLTVTSAQKNPTAFYLCASSPPGQGALDSPLHFGNGTRLTVT.

This chain joins TRBV20-1 and TRBJ2-5; perhaps TRBD2 as D (6 bases). Germline CDR1 and CDR2: DFQATT and SNEGSKA (reference sequence). The CDR3 runs 15 residues. The V end was cut by 3 bases, the J end by 5 bases, with 19 bases between. CDR3 nucleotide sequence: TGCAGTGCTAGTCCACCGGGAGCCCTCCGGGAGACCCAGTACTTC. This encodes CSASPPGALRETQYF.

This chain joins TRBV4-1 and TRBJ2-4; the match to TRBD1 covers 7 bases. CDR1 is MGHRA, CDR2 YSYEKL, per germline. The V gene end was trimmed by 1 base and the J gene end by 0 bases; junction bases not matched to a gene: 3. The CDR3 has 16 residues. The CDR3 region has the DNA TGCGCCAGCAGCCAAGGCACAGGGGTAGCCAAAAACATTCAGTACTTC. This sequence encodes CASSQGTGVAKNIQYF.

The chain carries TRBV6-5 and TRBJ1-3, with D perhaps TRBD1 (5 bases). The CDR3 runs to 15 residues. V lost 5 bases to trimming and J lost 0 bases, with 11 bases between them. From germline, CDR1 is MNHEY and CDR2 SVGAGI. The CDR3 protein is CASSRPQGSGNTIYF. As DNA, the CDR3 is TGTGCCAGCAGTCGCCCTCAGGGCTCTGGAAACACCATATATTTT.

The chain employs TRBV5-1 and TRBJ2-4; D unclear. CDR3 length equals 16 residues. V lost 5 bases to trimming and J lost 3 bases, with 18 bases between them. CDR1 and CDR2 (germline): SGHRS, YFSETQ. In nucleotides, the CDR3 is TGCGCCAGCAGGGATCCAGACAACTCCTACAAAAACATTCAGTACTTC. Protein product: CASRDPDNSYKNIQYF.

The chain is built from TRBV25-1 and TRBJ2-7; 7 positions match TRBD2. CDR1 MGHDK and CDR2 SYGVNS come from the germline V gene. After removal of 4 bases from V and 3 bases from J, the junction contained 6 bases not matched to a gene. The length of the CDR3 is 14 residues. The chain's CDR3 is CASSVAGDRYEQYF. The CDR3 coding sequence is TGTGCCAGCAGTGTTGCGGGAGATCGCTACGAGCAGTACTTC.

This sequence joins TRBV19 and TRBJ2-1; TRBD2 agrees at 10 bases. J lost 4 bases, V lost 1 base, and 7 bases had no gene match. This CDR3 is 17 amino acids long. The germline V gene has CDR1 LNHDA and CDR2 SQIVND (reference sequence). The CDR3 is CASSIGTSGVLYNEQFF. As DNA, the CDR3 is TGTGCCAGTAGTATAGGGACTAGCGGAGTACTATACAATGAGCAGTTCTTC.

The rearrangement links TRBV19 to TRBJ1-2; D perhaps matches TRBD1 (6 bases). V gave up 3 bases and J gave up 4 bases, with 18 bases separating them. Germline CDR1 is LNHDA and CDR2 is SQIVND (reference sequence). This CDR3 is 16 amino acids long. The DNA of the CDR3 is TGTGCCAGTAGTATCGGGTCGGGGGGGCCCCGCTATGGCTACACCTTC. Translation: CASSIGSGGPRYGYTF. The complete variable domain, with remaining parts taken from reference TRBV19 and TRBJ1-2, reads DGGITQSPKYLFRKEGQNVTLSCEQNLNHDAMYWYRQDPGQGLRLIYYSQIVNDFQKGDIAEGYSVSREKKESFPLTVTSAQKNPTAFYLCASSIGSGGPRYGYTFGSGTRLTVV.

This clone was found once. V is TRBV21-1 and J is TRBJ2-3; whether TRBD1, the table's D call, matches the DNA was not checked. TRBV21-1 is a pseudogene segment. CDR3 size: 15 residues. The CDR3 sequence is CASSKFSPNTDTQYF. DNA of the CDR3: TGTGCCAGCAGCAAATTCAGTCCCAACACAGATACGCAGTATTTT.

The genes are TRBV5-1 and TRBJ2-1, with TRBD2 identical over 9 bases. There are 14 residues in the CDR3. The V gene's germline CDR1 is SGHRS and CDR2 YFSETQ. V was clipped by 3 bases and J by 6 bases; unmatched bases: 4. CDR3 loop: CASSSPSGINEQFF. As DNA, the CDR3 is TGCGCCAGCAGCTCGCCTAGCGGGATCAATGAGCAGTTCTTC.

This chain connects TRBV9 to TRBJ1-1; TRBD1 matches 8 bases. The junction had 1 base not matched to a gene; V was cut back by 3 bases and J by 3 bases. Germline CDR1 reads SGDLS; CDR2 reads YYNGEE. The CDR3 covers 13 residues. The CDR3: CASSATGDTEAFF. CDR3 DNA sequence: TGTGCCAGCAGCGCGACAGGGGACACTGAAGCTTTCTTT. Full variable domain (outside the CDR3, taken from reference TRBV9 and TRBJ1-1): DSGVTQTPKHLITATGQRVTLRCSPRSGDLSVYWYQQSLDQGLQFLIQYYNGEERAKGNILERFSAQQFPDLHSELNLSSLELGDSALYFCASSATGDTEAFFGQGTRLTVV.

The chain carries TRBV24-1 and TRBJ2-2; 14 nucleotides match TRBD2. V trimming: 6 bases; J trimming: 1 base; junction bases outside the gene matches: 9. There are 19 residues in the CDR3. The germline gives CDR1 KGHDR, CDR2 SFDVKD. In DNA form, the CDR3 reads TGTGCCACCAGTAAACGATTAGGGACTAGCGGGGGGAACACCGGGGAGCTGTTTTTT. It codes for CATSKRLGTSGGNTGELFF.

The CDR3 coding sequence is TGCAGCGTGGATGGGGAGGGCGTCCTGACTTTC. The encoded protein is CSVDGEGVLTF. V and J are TRBV29-1 and TRBJ2-6; 7 nucleotides agree with TRBD2. Trimming removed 6 bases from V and 12 bases from J; junction bases left unmatched: 5. CDR1 is SQVTM, CDR2 ANQGSEA, per germline. The CDR3 extends over 11 amino acids.

The V and J genes are TRBV13 and TRBJ2-7; TRBD1 matches 8 bases. J was trimmed by 3 bases and V by 6 bases; bases with no gene match: 4. Germline V gene lookup returns CDR1 PRHDT and CDR2 FYEKMQ (reference sequence). The length of the CDR3 is 13 residues. The CDR3 here is CASSSDRGYEQYF. Written as DNA, the CDR3 is TGTGCCAGCAGTTCCGACAGGGGCTACGAGCAGTACTTC.

This rearrangement joins TRBV6-5 to TRBJ1-1; possible D gene TRBD1, 6 bases. The germline gives CDR1 MNHEY, CDR2 SVGAGI. The V and J ends lost 8 bases and 0 bases respectively, with 16 bases between them. The CDR3 runs to 15 residues. The CDR3 is CASARGHNMNTEAFF. The CDR3 DNA follows: TGTGCCAGCGCCAGGGGCCACAATATGAACACTGAAGCTTTCTTT.

The chain recombines TRBV3-1 (or the pseudogene TRBV3-2) with TRBJ1-1; 8 bases agree with TRBD1. V lost 7 bases, J lost 5 bases, and 9 bases stayed unmatched. The CDR3 contains 14 residues. Germline-derived CDR1 and CDR2 are LGHDT and YNNKEL (reference sequence). CDR3 sequence (DNA): TGTGCCAGCACCCTCCGGCAGGGGGCAACTGAAGCTTTCTTT. Its translation is CASTLRQGATEAFF.